A selection of T cell receptor beta chains follows, all from one sample in a study of read filtering for tumor transcriptome and immune sequencing. A single record per CDR3 protein comes from TCRdb applying MiXCR to the reads. Among more than 45,000 distinct CDR3 sequences listed, roughly an eighth were seen once. The sequenced material came from a population of CD138-negative cells sorted from bone marrow. All receptors come from a donor over 35 with multiple myeloma. Both conserved end residues are part of each CDR3. Fields, in order: clone size, J gene, D gene, V gene, CDR3 DNA, CDR3 protein. D genes are given only for firm matches. Where a row states a size, it is once, few, many or the class of an expanded clone; other rows omit it.

clone size: many
J gene: TRBJ2-1
D gene: NA
V gene: TRBV3-1
CDR3 DNA: TGTGCCAGCAGCCAACGCTTCTCCTACAATGAGCAGTTCTTC
CDR3 protein: CASSQRFSYNEQFF

clone size: many
J gene: TRBJ1-5
D gene: TRBD1
V gene: TRBV5-6
CDR3 DNA: TGTGCCAGCAGCAAGGACAGGGGCAGCAATCAGCCCCAGCATTTT
CDR3 protein: CASSKDRGSNQPQHF

clone size: many
J gene: TRBJ1-5
D gene: NA
V gene: TRBV16
CDR3 DNA: TGTGCCAGCAGCCAAAGGCCTTCGAGAAATCAGCCCCAGCATTTT
CDR3 protein: CASSQRPSRNQPQHF

clone size: many
J gene: TRBJ2-5
D gene: NA
V gene: TRBV12-3/TRBV12-4
CDR3 DNA: TGTTCGGAGGTCAACTGCCCGAAAGAGACCCAGTACTTC
CDR3 protein: CSEVNCPKETQYF

clone size: many
J gene: TRBJ2-1
D gene: TRBD2
V gene: TRBV7-3
CDR3 DNA: TGTGCCAGCAGCTTAAGTGTTGGTGGCGGGGGGCGAGGCAGTGAGCAGTTCTTC
CDR3 protein: CASSLSVGGGGRGSEQFF

clone size: many
J gene: TRBJ1-5
D gene: NA
V gene: TRBV5-1
CDR3 DNA: TGCGCCAGCAGCTTGGCTTCGGGAAACAATCAGCCCCAGCATTTT
CDR3 protein: CASSLASGNNQPQHF

clone size: many
J gene: TRBJ2-7
D gene: NA
V gene: TRBV5-1
CDR3 DNA: TGCGCCAGCAGCTTGGAGGTCCCACAGGAGCAGTACTTC
CDR3 protein: CASSLEVPQEQYF

clone size: many
J gene: TRBJ1-5
D gene: TRBD1
V gene: TRBV6-5
CDR3 DNA: TGTGCCAGCAGTTCTCCGGGACAGGGAGGTCAGCCCCAGCATTTT
CDR3 protein: CASSSPGQGGQPQHF

clone size: many
J gene: TRBJ2-7
D gene: NA
V gene: TRBV6-1
CDR3 DNA: TGTGCCATCAAGGACAGTTTATTGGCCGAGCAGTACTTC
CDR3 protein: CAIKDSLLAEQYF

clone size: many
J gene: TRBJ1-5
D gene: TRBD1
V gene: TRBV7-2
CDR3 DNA: TGTGCCAGCAGCTTTAACAGGGGCCAGCCCCAGCATTTT
CDR3 protein: CASSFNRGQPQHF

clone size: many
J gene: TRBJ1-5
D gene: TRBD1
V gene: TRBV20-1
CDR3 DNA: TGCAGTGCTAGACCAACCGACAGGGGGGGACCACTTGGCAATCAGCCCCAGCATTTT
CDR3 protein: CSARPTDRGGPLGNQPQHF

clone size: many
J gene: TRBJ1-4
D gene: NA
V gene: TRBV20-1
CDR3 DNA: TGCAGTGCTAGTCGGGCAGGCACCACCGAAAAACTGTTTTTT
CDR3 protein: CSASRAGTTEKLFF

clone size: many
J gene: TRBJ1-1
D gene: NA
V gene: TRBV7-2
CDR3 DNA: TGTGCCAGCAGCTCACCCCACAGGAACACTGAAGCTTTCTTT
CDR3 protein: CASSSPHRNTEAFF

clone size: many
J gene: TRBJ2-5
D gene: TRBD2
V gene: TRBV19
CDR3 DNA: TGTGCCAGTAGTACTAGCGGGGATCTGGAGACCCAGTACTTC
CDR3 protein: CASSTSGDLETQYF

clone size: many
J gene: TRBJ1-1
D gene: NA
V gene: TRBV3-1
CDR3 DNA: TGTGCCAGCAGCCAAGGCGAGGTAGGGGCTCGGGCTTTCTTT
CDR3 protein: CASSQGEVGARAFF

clone size: many
J gene: TRBJ2-1
D gene: NA
V gene: TRBV3-1
CDR3 DNA: TGTGCCAGCAGCCAAGTTGCCAGCTACAATGAGCAGTTCTTC
CDR3 protein: CASSQVASYNEQFF

clone size: many
J gene: TRBJ2-7
D gene: NA
V gene: TRBV5-1
CDR3 DNA: TGCGCCAGCAGCTTTTCCGGGCAGGCATACGAGCAGTACTTC
CDR3 protein: CASSFSGQAYEQYF

clone size: many
J gene: TRBJ1-6
D gene: TRBD1
V gene: TRBV6-5
CDR3 DNA: TGTGCCAGCAGGCCCCCGCGACAGGGGAATAATTCACCCCTCCACTTT
CDR3 protein: CASRPPRQGNNSPLHF

clone size: medium-sized
J gene: TRBJ2-2
D gene: NA
V gene: TRBV6-9
CDR3 DNA: TGTGCCAGCAGTTATCAGTCTAGAGGTACCGGGGAGCTGTTTTTT
CDR3 protein: CASSYQSRGTGELFF

clone size: many
J gene: TRBJ1-1
D gene: NA
V gene: TRBV7-9
CDR3 DNA: TGTGCCAGCAGCCCCAGGGGAGGGGACACTGAAGCTTTCTTT
CDR3 protein: CASSPRGGDTEAFF

clone size: few
J gene: TRBJ2-2
D gene: NA
V gene: TRBV12-3/TRBV12-4
CDR3 DNA: TGTGCCAGCAGTTTGGGGGGGGGCAGGAACACCGGGGAGCTGTTTTTT
CDR3 protein: CASSLGGGRNTGELFF

clone size: many
J gene: TRBJ1-5
D gene: NA
V gene: TRBV20-1
CDR3 DNA: TGCAGTGCTAGAGGCAATCAGCCCCAGCATTTT
CDR3 protein: CSARGNQPQHF

clone size: few
J gene: TRBJ2-2
D gene: TRBD1
V gene: TRBV5-1
CDR3 DNA: TGCGCCAGCAGCCTGCAGGGGGCAGGGACCGGGAAGCTGTTTTTT
CDR3 protein: CASSLQGAGTGKLFF

clone size: many
J gene: TRBJ1-2
D gene: NA
V gene: TRBV4-1
CDR3 DNA: TGCGCCAGCAGCCAAGGGCCCGGAGGAGTAAGCTATGGCTACACCTTC
CDR3 protein: CASSQGPGGVSYGYTF

clone size: many
J gene: TRBJ2-5
D gene: NA
V gene: TRBV6-1
CDR3 DNA: TGTGCCAGCAGTGAAGCGACCCCGGGAGAGACCCAGTACTTC
CDR3 protein: CASSEATPGETQYF

clone size: many
J gene: TRBJ1-3
D gene: NA
V gene: TRBV19
CDR3 DNA: TGTGCCGGGGAGATCGGAAACACCATATATTTT
CDR3 protein: CAGEIGNTIYF

clone size: NA
J gene: TRBJ1-6
D gene: NA
V gene: TRBV12-3/TRBV12-4
CDR3 DNA: TGTGCCAGCAGCGGAGAACAGTACTTACCCCTCCACTTT
CDR3 protein: CASSGEQYLPLHF

clone size: many
J gene: TRBJ1-2
D gene: TRBD1
V gene: TRBV30
CDR3 DNA: TGTGCCTGGAGTGCACCACAGGGGGCGTTTGGCTACACCTTC
CDR3 protein: CAWSAPQGAFGYTF

clone size: many
J gene: TRBJ2-1
D gene: NA
V gene: TRBV7-3
CDR3 DNA: TGTGCCAGCAGCTTAGAAAGCGCCCTTACTGTCAATGAGCAGTTCTTC
CDR3 protein: CASSLESALTVNEQFF

clone size: few
J gene: TRBJ2-7
D gene: TRBD1
V gene: TRBV6-6
CDR3 DNA: TGTGCCAGCAGTGGACAGGGCTACGAGCAGTACTTC
CDR3 protein: CASSGQGYEQYF

clone size: many
J gene: TRBJ1-2
D gene: NA
V gene: TRBV6-5
CDR3 DNA: TGTGCCAGCAGTTACTCGGAGGGGGGTGTAGGCTACACCTTC
CDR3 protein: CASSYSEGGVGYTF

clone size: many
J gene: TRBJ2-7
D gene: TRBD2
V gene: TRBV5-1
CDR3 DNA: TGCGCCAGCAGCTTGGAGGAGCGGGGGGGGGCCTACGAGCAGTACTTC
CDR3 protein: CASSLEERGGAYEQYF

clone size: few
J gene: TRBJ2-3
D gene: NA
V gene: TRBV20-1
CDR3 DNA: TGCAGTGCTAGAGATCAGGGACGTACTACAGATACGCAGTATTTT
CDR3 protein: CSARDQGRTTDTQYF

clone size: many
J gene: TRBJ1-2
D gene: NA
V gene: TRBV5-4
CDR3 DNA: TGTGCCAGCAGCATGGACAGCTATGGCTACACCTTC
CDR3 protein: CASSMDSYGYTF

clone size: many
J gene: TRBJ1-2
D gene: NA
V gene: TRBV19
CDR3 DNA: TGTGCCAGTAAGGGGTGGATGAGAGGCTACACCTTC
CDR3 protein: CASKGWMRGYTF

clone size: many
J gene: TRBJ2-1
D gene: NA
V gene: TRBV7-3
CDR3 DNA: TGTGCCAGCAGCTTTAATAGCGGCTATGAGCAGTTCTTC
CDR3 protein: CASSFNSGYEQFF

clone size: many
J gene: TRBJ1-5
D gene: TRBD1
V gene: TRBV10-3
CDR3 DNA: TGTGCCATCAGACAGGGGACAGGGGGTCAGCCCCAGCATTTT
CDR3 protein: CAIRQGTGGQPQHF

clone size: few
J gene: TRBJ1-2
D gene: TRBD1
V gene: TRBV5-5
CDR3 DNA: TGTGCCGGCAGCCCCAGGACAGGGGGCGTCTACACCTTC
CDR3 protein: CAGSPRTGGVYTF

clone size: many
J gene: TRBJ1-1
D gene: NA
V gene: TRBV20-1
CDR3 DNA: TGCAGTGCCGGGGGGGCGTCGGACACTGAAGCTTTCTTT
CDR3 protein: CSAGGASDTEAFF

clone size: many
J gene: TRBJ2-2
D gene: NA
V gene: TRBV7-3
CDR3 DNA: TGTGCCAGCAGTTTGACAGGTTTAACCGGGGAGCTGTTTTTT
CDR3 protein: CASSLTGLTGELFF

clone size: many
J gene: TRBJ2-7
D gene: NA
V gene: TRBV20-1
CDR3 DNA: TGCAGTGCTAGAGATCTCATACAAAGCTCCTACGAGCAGTACTTC
CDR3 protein: CSARDLIQSSYEQYF

clone size: many
J gene: TRBJ2-3
D gene: NA
V gene: TRBV7-2
CDR3 DNA: TGTGCCAGCAGCCCCAGGACAGGCACAGATACGCAGTATTTT
CDR3 protein: CASSPRTGTDTQYF

clone size: NA
J gene: TRBJ2-3
D gene: TRBD1
V gene: TRBV14
CDR3 DNA: TGTGCCAGCAGCCGAAAAAGAGTAGACAGGGGTGACACAGATACGCAGTATTTT
CDR3 protein: CASSRKRVDRGDTDTQYF

clone size: many
J gene: TRBJ2-7
D gene: TRBD1
V gene: TRBV20-1
CDR3 DNA: TGCAGTGCTAGACTGTTTACAGGGGCCTACGAGCAGTACTTC
CDR3 protein: CSARLFTGAYEQYF

clone size: many
J gene: TRBJ2-1
D gene: NA
V gene: TRBV7-8
CDR3 DNA: TGTGCCAGCAGCTTAGAGGCGGCCCAGGCCGAGTTCTTC
CDR3 protein: CASSLEAAQAEFF

clone size: many
J gene: TRBJ2-5
D gene: TRBD1
V gene: TRBV11-2
CDR3 DNA: TGTGCCAGCAGCTCCATAACAGGGGGCTGGGAGACCCAGTACTTC
CDR3 protein: CASSSITGGWETQYF

clone size: NA
J gene: TRBJ1-3
D gene: TRBD1
V gene: TRBV24-1
CDR3 DNA: TGTGCCACCAGTGATGGCCAGGGGGAAGGTGGAAACACCATATATTTT
CDR3 protein: CATSDGQGEGGNTIYF

clone size: few
J gene: TRBJ1-5
D gene: TRBD1
V gene: TRBV3-1
CDR3 DNA: TGTGCCAGCAGCCAAGCCCAGGGGGCTAATCAGCCCCAGCATTTT
CDR3 protein: CASSQAQGANQPQHF

clone size: many
J gene: TRBJ1-1
D gene: NA
V gene: TRBV3-1
CDR3 DNA: TGTGCCAGCAGCCATGCGAACACTGAAGCTTTCTTT
CDR3 protein: CASSHANTEAFF

clone size: many
J gene: TRBJ2-7
D gene: TRBD1
V gene: TRBV6-6
CDR3 DNA: TGTGCCAGCAGTACACAGGGGGCCTACGAGCAGTACTTC
CDR3 protein: CASSTQGAYEQYF

clone size: many
J gene: TRBJ2-2
D gene: TRBD1
V gene: TRBV7-9
CDR3 DNA: TGTGCCAGCAGCCACCCCGAGAGGGGGCTCACCGGGGAGCTGTTTTTT
CDR3 protein: CASSHPERGLTGELFF

clone size: few
J gene: TRBJ2-2
D gene: NA
V gene: TRBV6-5
CDR3 DNA: TGTGCCAGCAAAAGGGAGGGGGGGCCAACCGGGGAGCTGTTTTTT
CDR3 protein: CASKREGGPTGELFF

clone size: many
J gene: TRBJ1-5
D gene: NA
V gene: TRBV23-1
CDR3 DNA: TGCGCCAGCAGTCCCAAGGGACCCTTGGGGAGCAATCAGCCCCAGCATTTT
CDR3 protein: CASSPKGPLGSNQPQHF

clone size: NA
J gene: TRBJ2-2
D gene: TRBD2
V gene: TRBV6-2/TRBV6-3
CDR3 DNA: TGTGCCAGCAGGTTCTTAGCGGGGGGGCTGAAGGACGGGGAGCTGTTTTTT
CDR3 protein: CASRFLAGGLKDGELFF

clone size: many
J gene: TRBJ1-5
D gene: TRBD1
V gene: TRBV6-5
CDR3 DNA: TGTGCCAGCAGGAGGAGACAGGGGGTCTTTCAGCCCCAGCATTTT
CDR3 protein: CASRRRQGVFQPQHF

clone size: many
J gene: TRBJ1-3
D gene: TRBD1
V gene: TRBV7-9
CDR3 DNA: TGTGCCAGCAGCACGGACAGGGCTTCTGGAAACACCATATATTTT
CDR3 protein: CASSTDRASGNTIYF

clone size: many
J gene: TRBJ2-2
D gene: TRBD2
V gene: TRBV7-2
CDR3 DNA: TGTGCCAGCAGCTCGTCGGGACTAGCGGGGATATCGAACACCGGGGAGCTGTTTTTT
CDR3 protein: CASSSSGLAGISNTGELFF

clone size: many
J gene: TRBJ2-1
D gene: NA
V gene: TRBV5-1
CDR3 DNA: TGCGCCAGCAGCGGGGCAGGTTTGATTGCGAGAAATGAGCAGTTCTTC
CDR3 protein: CASSGAGLIARNEQFF

clone size: many
J gene: TRBJ2-2
D gene: NA
V gene: TRBV3-1
CDR3 DNA: TGTGCCAGCAGCCAAGAGAGGGGCAGGGTGGGCACCGGGGAGCTGTTTTTT
CDR3 protein: CASSQERGRVGTGELFF